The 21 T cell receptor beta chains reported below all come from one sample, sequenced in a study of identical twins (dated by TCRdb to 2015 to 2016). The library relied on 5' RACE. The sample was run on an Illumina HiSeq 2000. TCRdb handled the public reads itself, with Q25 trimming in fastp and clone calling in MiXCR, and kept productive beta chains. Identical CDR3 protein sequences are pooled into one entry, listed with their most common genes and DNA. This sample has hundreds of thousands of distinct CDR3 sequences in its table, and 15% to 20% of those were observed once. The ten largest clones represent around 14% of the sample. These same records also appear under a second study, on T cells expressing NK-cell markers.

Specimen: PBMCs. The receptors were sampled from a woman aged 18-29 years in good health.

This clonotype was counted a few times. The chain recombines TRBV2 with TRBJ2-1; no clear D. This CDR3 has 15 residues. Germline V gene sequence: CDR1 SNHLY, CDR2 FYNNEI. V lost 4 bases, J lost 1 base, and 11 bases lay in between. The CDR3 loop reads CASSVLASSYNEQFF. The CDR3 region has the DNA TGTGCCAGCAGTGTCTTGGCGTCGTCCTACAATGAGCAGTTCTTC.

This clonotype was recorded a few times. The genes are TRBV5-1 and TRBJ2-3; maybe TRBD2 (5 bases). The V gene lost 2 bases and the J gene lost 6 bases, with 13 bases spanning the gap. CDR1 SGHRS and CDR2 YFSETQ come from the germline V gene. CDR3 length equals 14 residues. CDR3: CASSFVGVGDTQYF. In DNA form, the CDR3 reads TGCGCCAGCAGCTTCGTCGGGGTAGGGGATACGCAGTATTTT.

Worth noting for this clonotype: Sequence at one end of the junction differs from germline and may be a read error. The CDR3: CASSLPGSRSPFHF. In DNA, the CDR3 is TGTGCCAGCAGCTTACCAGGGTCACGATCACCCTTCCACTTT. J is TRBJ1-6 and V is TRBV7-2, with a possible D match to TRBD1 (5 bases). The germline CDR1 and CDR2 sequences are SGHTA and FQGNSA. This CDR3 has 14 amino acids.

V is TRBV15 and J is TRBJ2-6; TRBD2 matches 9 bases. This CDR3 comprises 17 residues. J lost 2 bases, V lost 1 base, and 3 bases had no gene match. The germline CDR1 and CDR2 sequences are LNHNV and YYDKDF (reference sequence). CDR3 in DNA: TGTGCCACCAGCAGAGTGCGGGAGGGACCTGGGGCCAACGTCCTGACTTTC. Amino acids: CATSRVREGPGANVLTF.

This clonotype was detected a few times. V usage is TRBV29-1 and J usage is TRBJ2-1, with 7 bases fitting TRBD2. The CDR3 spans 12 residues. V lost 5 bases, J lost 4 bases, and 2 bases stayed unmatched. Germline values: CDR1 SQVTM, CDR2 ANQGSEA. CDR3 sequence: CSVLAAYNEQFF. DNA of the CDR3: TGCAGCGTTCTAGCGGCATACAATGAGCAGTTCTTC.

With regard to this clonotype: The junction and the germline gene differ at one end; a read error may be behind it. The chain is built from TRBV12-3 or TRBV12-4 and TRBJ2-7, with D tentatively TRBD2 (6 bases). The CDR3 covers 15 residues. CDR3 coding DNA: TGTGCCAGCAGTTTTCCGGCCGGGGGACTCTACAAGCAGTACTTC. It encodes CASSFPAGGLYKQYF.

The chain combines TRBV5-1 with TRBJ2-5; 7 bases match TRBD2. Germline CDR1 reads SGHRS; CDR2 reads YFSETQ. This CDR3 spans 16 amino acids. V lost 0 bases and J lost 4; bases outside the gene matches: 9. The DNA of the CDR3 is TGCGCCAGCAGCTTGGCCGGGACTATTAGGGGAGAGACCCAGTACTTC. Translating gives CASSLAGTIRGETQYF.

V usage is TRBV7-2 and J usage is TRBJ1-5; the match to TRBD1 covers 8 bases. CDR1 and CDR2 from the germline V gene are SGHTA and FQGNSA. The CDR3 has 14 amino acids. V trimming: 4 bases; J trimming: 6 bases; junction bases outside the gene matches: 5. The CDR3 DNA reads TGTGCCAGCAGCTCGGACAGGGTGGCTCAGCCCCAGCATTTT. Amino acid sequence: CASSSDRVAQPQHF.

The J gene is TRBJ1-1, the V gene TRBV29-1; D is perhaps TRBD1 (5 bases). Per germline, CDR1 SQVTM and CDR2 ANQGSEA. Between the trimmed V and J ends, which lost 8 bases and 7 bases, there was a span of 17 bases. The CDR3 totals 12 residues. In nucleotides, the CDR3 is TGCAGCACGGACCGCGGGGCTCTTGAAGCTTTCTTT. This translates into CSTDRGALEAFF.

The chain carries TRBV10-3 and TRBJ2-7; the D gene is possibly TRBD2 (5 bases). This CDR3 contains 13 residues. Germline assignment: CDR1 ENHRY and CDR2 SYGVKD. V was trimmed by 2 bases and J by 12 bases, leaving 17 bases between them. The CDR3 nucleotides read TGTGCCATCAGTGAGGCCGGGGTTCGAATAGGGTACTTC. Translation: CAISEAGVRIGYF.

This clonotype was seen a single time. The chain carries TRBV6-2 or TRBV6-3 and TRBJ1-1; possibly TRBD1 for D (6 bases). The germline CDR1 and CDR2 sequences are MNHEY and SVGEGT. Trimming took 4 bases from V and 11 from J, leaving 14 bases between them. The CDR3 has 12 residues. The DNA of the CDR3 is TGTGCCAGCAGTTCCTACAGGGCGGTTGCTTTCTTT. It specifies CASSSYRAVAFF.

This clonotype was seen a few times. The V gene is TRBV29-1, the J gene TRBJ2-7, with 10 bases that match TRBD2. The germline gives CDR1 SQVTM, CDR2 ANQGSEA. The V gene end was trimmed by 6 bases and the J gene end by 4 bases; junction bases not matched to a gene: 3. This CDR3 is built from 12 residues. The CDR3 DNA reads TGCAGCGTGCGTAGCGGGAGGTACGAGCAGTACTTC. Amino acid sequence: CSVRSGRYEQYF.

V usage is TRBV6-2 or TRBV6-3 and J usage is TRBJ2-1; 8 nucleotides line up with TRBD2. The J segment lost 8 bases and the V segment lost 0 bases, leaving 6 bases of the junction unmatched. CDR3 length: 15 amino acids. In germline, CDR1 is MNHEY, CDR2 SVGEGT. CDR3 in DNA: TGTGCCAGCAGTTACTCGGGACTAGTGGGGTATGAGCAGTTCTTC. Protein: CASSYSGLVGYEQFF.

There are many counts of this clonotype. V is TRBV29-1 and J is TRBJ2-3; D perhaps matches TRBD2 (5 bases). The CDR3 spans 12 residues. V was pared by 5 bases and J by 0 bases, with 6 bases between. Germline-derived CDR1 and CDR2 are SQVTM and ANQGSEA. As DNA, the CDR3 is TGCAGCGTTAGCGGTAGCACAGATACGCAGTATTTT. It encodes CSVSGSTDTQYF.

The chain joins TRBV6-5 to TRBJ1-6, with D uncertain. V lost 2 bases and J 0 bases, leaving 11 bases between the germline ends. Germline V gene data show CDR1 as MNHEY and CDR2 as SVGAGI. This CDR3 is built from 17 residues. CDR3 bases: TGTGCCAGCAGTTACAGCCCAGTATCCTCCTATAATTCACCCCTCCACTTT. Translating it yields CASSYSPVSSYNSPLHF.

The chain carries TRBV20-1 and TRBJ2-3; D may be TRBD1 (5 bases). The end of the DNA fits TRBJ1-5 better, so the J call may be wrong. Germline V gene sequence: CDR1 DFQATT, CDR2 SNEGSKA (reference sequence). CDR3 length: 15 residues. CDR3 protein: CSARVAGLEADTQHF. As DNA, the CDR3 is TGCAGTGCTAGAGTCGCGGGACTAGAGGCAGATACGCAGCATTTT.

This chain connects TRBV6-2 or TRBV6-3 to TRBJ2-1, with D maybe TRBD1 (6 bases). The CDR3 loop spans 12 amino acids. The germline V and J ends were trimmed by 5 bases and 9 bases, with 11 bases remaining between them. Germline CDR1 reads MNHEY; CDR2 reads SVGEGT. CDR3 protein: CASSNRVGEQFF. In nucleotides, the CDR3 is TGTGCCAGCAGTAACAGGGTTGGTGAGCAGTTCTTC.

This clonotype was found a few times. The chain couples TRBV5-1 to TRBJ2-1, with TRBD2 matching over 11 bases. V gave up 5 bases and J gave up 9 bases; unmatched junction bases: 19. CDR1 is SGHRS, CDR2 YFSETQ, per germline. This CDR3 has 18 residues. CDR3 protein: CASRFRGTSGPIGGEQFF. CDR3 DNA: TGCGCCAGCAGGTTCAGAGGGACTAGCGGCCCCATAGGCGGTGAGCAGTTCTTC.

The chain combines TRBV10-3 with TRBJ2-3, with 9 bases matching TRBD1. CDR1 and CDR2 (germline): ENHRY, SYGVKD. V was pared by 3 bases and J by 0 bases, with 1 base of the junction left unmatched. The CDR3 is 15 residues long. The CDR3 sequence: CAISDDRGSTDTQYF. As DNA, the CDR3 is TGTGCCATCAGTGACGACAGGGGGAGCACAGATACGCAGTATTTT.

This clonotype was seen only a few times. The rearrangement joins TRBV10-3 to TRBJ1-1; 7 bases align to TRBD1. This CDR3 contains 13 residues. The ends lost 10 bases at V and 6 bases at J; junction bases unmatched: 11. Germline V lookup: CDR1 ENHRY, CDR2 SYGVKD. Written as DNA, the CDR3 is TGTGCCACCGGCGGTCGGACAGGCGCTGAAGCTTTCTTT. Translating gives CATGGRTGAEAFF.

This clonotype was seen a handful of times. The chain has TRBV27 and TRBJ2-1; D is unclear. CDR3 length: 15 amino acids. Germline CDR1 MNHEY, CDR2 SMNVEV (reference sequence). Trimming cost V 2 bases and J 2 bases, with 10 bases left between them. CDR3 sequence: CASSLEGVPYNEQFF. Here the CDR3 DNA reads TGTGCCAGCAGTTTAGAAGGAGTACCCTACAATGAGCAGTTCTTC.